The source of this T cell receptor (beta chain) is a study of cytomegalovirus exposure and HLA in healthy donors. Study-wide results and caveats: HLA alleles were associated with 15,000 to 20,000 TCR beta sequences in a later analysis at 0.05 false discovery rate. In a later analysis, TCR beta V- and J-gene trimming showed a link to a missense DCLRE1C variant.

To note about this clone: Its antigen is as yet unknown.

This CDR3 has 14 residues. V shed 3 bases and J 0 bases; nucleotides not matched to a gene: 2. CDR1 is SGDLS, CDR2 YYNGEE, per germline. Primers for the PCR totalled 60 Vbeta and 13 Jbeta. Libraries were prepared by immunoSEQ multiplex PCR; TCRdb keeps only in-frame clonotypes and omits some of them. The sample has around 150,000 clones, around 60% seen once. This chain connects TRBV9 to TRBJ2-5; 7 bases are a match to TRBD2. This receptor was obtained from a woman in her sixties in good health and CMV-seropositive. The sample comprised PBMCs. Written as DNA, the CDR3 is TGTGCCAGCAGCGCGGGACTATACCAAGAGACCCAGTACTTC. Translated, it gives CASSAGLYQETQYF.